The 9 T cell receptor beta chains in this list originate from one sample, sequenced in a study of blood T cell repertoires in COVID-19. Assay used: immunoSEQ multiplex PCR; TCRdb lists only in-frame clones, some missing. The sample lists 36,000 or so clones; 70% to 90% were seen once. Source material: peripheral blood. These receptors came from a woman in her sixties or seventies with active COVID-19.

The chain employs TRBV28 and TRBJ2-3; the match to TRBD2 covers 7 bases. The CDR3 covers 15 residues. V gave up 6 bases and J gave up 6 bases; unmatched junction bases: 12. Germline-derived CDR1 and CDR2 are MDHEN and SYDVKM. CDR3 coding DNA: TGTGCCAGCAGCCTTGGCGGCGGGGGTGCCGATACGCAGTATTTT. Its protein is CASSLGGGGADTQYF.

This clone is medium-sized within its sample. The V and J genes are TRBV7-2 and TRBJ1-5; no reliable D call. V was clipped by 0 bases and J by 4 bases, with 10 bases between them. There are 15 residues in the CDR3. Germline V gives CDR1 SGHTA, CDR2 FQGNSA. CDR3 sequence reads: CASSLALNSNQPQHF. CDR3 DNA sequence: TGTGCCAGCAGCTTAGCGCTAAACAGTAATCAGCCCCAGCATTTT. Full variable domain (rest looked up from reference TRBV7-2 and TRBJ1-5): GAGVSQSPSNKVTEKGKDVELRCDPISGHTALYWYRQSLGQGLEFLIYFQGNSAPDKSGLPSDRFSAERTGGSVSTLTIQRTQQEDSAVYLCASSLALNSNQPQHFGDGTRLSIL.

This rearrangement joins TRBV7-8 to TRBJ1-5, with 7 bases matching TRBD1. Germline V gene sequence: CDR1 SGHVS, CDR2 FQNEAQ. The ends lost 4 bases at V and 1 base at J; junction bases unmatched: 4. The CDR3 sequence is 15 residues long. CDR3 coding DNA: TGTGCCAGCAGCTGGTCGACAGGGAGCAATCAGCCCCAGCATTTT. This sequence encodes CASSWSTGSNQPQHF.

The chain employs TRBV28 and TRBJ2-7; the D gene is possibly TRBD1 (5 bases). The CDR3 spans 14 residues. Trimming took 5 bases from V and 7 from J, leaving 18 bases between them. Germline loops: CDR1 MDHEN, CDR2 SYDVKM. The CDR3 spells CASSTISQGAEQYF. The CDR3 nucleotides read TGTGCCAGCAGTACCATCTCTCAGGGTGCGGAGCAGTACTTC.

The V and J genes are TRBV5-5 and TRBJ2-7; D gene uncertain. Trimming left V 2 bases short and J 0 bases short, with 9 bases between. The CDR3 is made up of 14 amino acids. Per germline, CDR1 SGHKS and CDR2 YYEKEE (reference sequence). In DNA form, the CDR3 reads TGTGCCAGCAGCTTCGCATGGAGCTCCTACGAGCAGTACTTC. Translation gives CASSFAWSSYEQYF.

The chain employs TRBV5-1 and TRBJ2-7, with 9 bases lining up with TRBD2. CDR3 length: 16 residues. V lost 1 base and J lost 3; bases outside the gene matches: 8. The V gene's germline CDR1 is SGHRS and CDR2 YFSETQ. This chain's CDR3 is CASSLSQRGDLYEQYF. CDR3 in DNA: TGCGCCAGCAGCTTGAGCCAGCGGGGGGACCTCTACGAGCAGTACTTC.

The J gene is TRBJ1-6, the V gene TRBV7-9, with a possible D match to TRBD1 (5 bases). With 8 bases removed from V and 7 bases from J, the gap between germline ends came to 12 bases. The length of the CDR3 is 13 residues. Germline V CDR1 and CDR2: SEHNR, FQNEAQ (reference sequence). CDR3 nucleotides: TGTGCCAGCGGAAGGACATCCAATTCACCCCTCCACTTT. Protein: CASGRTSNSPLHF.

J is TRBJ2-1 and V is TRBV7-3, with 10 bases aligning to TRBD2. The germline V gene has CDR1 SGHTA and CDR2 FQGTGA. CDR3 length equals 18 residues. V dropped 2 bases and J dropped 6; count of bases not matched to a gene: 13. CDR3 in DNA: TGTGCCAGCAGCTTAGGTCATTCTTTCAGCGGGGGGGCCAATGAGCAGTTCTTC. Translating gives CASSLGHSFSGGANEQFF.

J is TRBJ2-3 and V is TRBV7-2, with D uncertain. Trimming pared 2 bases from V and 4 bases from J, leaving 10 bases between. The V gene's germline CDR1 is SGHTA and CDR2 FQGNSA. The CDR3 is made up of 14 amino acids. The CDR3 loop is CASSLSSPPDTQYF. The DNA for the CDR3 is TGTGCCAGCAGCTTAAGTAGTCCCCCAGATACGCAGTATTTT.